The sequence of this T cell receptor beta chain was determined in a study of cytotoxic CD8 clonotypes in ibrutinib-treated CLL. Only in-frame clones appear in the TCRdb table, and some are missing; sequencing was by immunoSEQ multiplex PCR. The sample records 160,000 or so clones, approximately 90% being singletons. This receptor was taken from a human donor with chronic lymphocytic leukemia. Sequenced here: PBMCs, sampled at disease progression, from a patient treated with ibrutinib.

The CDR3 here is CASSYSGQTEAFF. For the CDR3, the DNA is TGTGCCAGCAGTTACTCCGGACAAACTGAAGCTTTCTTT. This rearrangement joins TRBV6-5 to TRBJ1-1; D possibly corresponds to TRBD1 (5 bases). Trimming shortened V by 0 bases and J by 5 bases, and 7 bases separated the two germline ends. This CDR3 region has 13 residues. Germline CDR1 and CDR2: MNHEY and SVGAGI.